The present T cell receptor (beta chain) was sequenced within a study of technical replicates of blood from a handful of donors. Note on this clone: One junction end disagrees with the germline gene, perhaps due to a read error.

Germline-derived CDR1 and CDR2 are SGHTA and FQGNSA. The CDR3 sequence is 15 residues long. Some clones are missing from TCRdb's copy, which holds only in-frame ones; the method was immunoSEQ multiplex PCR. The table records fewer than 100,000 clones, nearly 98% of them present only once. This sequence joins TRBV7-2 and TRBJ1-1; D ambiguous. The clonotype comes from a human donor in good health. Material: T cells isolated from PBMCs. This CDR3 is CASSLGGPMNTEAFF. CDR3 DNA: TGTGCCAGCAGTTTAGGAGGCCCGATGAACACTGAAGCTTTCTTT.